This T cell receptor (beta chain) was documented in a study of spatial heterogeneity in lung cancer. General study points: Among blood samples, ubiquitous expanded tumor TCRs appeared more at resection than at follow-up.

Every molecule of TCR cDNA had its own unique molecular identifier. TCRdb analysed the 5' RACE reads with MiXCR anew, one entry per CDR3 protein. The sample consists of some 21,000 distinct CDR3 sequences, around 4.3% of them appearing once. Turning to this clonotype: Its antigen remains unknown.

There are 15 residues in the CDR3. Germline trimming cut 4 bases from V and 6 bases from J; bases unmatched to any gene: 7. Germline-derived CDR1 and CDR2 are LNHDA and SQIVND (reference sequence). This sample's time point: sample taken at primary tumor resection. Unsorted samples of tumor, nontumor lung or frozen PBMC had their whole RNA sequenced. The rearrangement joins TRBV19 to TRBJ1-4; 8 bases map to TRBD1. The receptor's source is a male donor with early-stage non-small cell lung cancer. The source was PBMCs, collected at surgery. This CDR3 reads CASSSSSGGDEKLFF. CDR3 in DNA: TGTGCCAGTAGTAGTTCTTCAGGGGGCGATGAAAAACTGTTTTTT.